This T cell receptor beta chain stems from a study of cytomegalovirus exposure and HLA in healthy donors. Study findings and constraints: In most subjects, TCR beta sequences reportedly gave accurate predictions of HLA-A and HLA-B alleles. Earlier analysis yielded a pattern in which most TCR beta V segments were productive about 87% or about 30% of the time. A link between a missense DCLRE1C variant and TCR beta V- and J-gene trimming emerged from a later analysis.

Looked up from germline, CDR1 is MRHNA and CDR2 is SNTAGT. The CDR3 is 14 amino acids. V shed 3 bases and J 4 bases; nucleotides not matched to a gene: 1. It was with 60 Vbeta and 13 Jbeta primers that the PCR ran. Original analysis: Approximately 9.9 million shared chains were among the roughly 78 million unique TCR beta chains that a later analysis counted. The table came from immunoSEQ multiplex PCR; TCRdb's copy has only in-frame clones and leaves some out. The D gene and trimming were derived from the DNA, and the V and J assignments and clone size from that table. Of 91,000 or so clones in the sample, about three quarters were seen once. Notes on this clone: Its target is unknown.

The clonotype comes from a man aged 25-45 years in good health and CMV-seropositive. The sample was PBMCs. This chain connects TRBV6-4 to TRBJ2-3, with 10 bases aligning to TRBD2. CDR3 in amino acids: CASSEGTSADTQYF. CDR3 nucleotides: TGTGCCAGCAGTGAAGGGACTAGCGCAGATACGCAGTATTTT.